These T cell receptor beta chains were read from a single sample in a study of glioma-infiltrating T cells. Each CDR3 protein is one row after TCRdb ran MiXCR on the multiplex PCR reads. The data contain 300,000 to 450,000 distinct CDR3 sequences, more than 35% of them singletons. The source material was glioma tissue, nonneoplastic brain tissue, or PBMCs (not recorded which). These receptor sequences come from a human donor with low-grade glioma or glioblastoma, undergoing nonglioma brain surgery, or in good health (not recorded which). The CDR3 runs from the conserved cysteine through the conserved F or W. A D gene is named only where the DNA matches it firmly. Rows give clone size only sometimes, using once, few, many, or a class for an expanded clone.

d_call: TRBD2; j_call: TRBJ2-1; v_call: TRBV7-9; clone_size: NA; cdr3_aa: CASSPMGGLGNEQFF; cdr3_nt: TGTGCCAGCAGCCCAATGGGAGGGCTGGGCAATGAGCAGTTCTTC
d_call: NA; j_call: TRBJ1-4; v_call: TRBV4-3; clone_size: few; cdr3_aa: CASSQDTTARTEKLFF; cdr3_nt: TGCGCCAGCAGCCAAGATACGACAGCCCGTACTGAAAAACTGTTTTTT
d_call: NA; j_call: TRBJ2-5; v_call: TRBV10-3; clone_size: few; cdr3_aa: CAISFSGVGETQYF; cdr3_nt: TGTGCCATCAGTTTTTCCGGGGTCGGAGAGACCCAGTACTTC
d_call: NA; j_call: TRBJ2-1; v_call: TRBV20-1; clone_size: many; cdr3_aa: CSARGQRNEQFF; cdr3_nt: TGCAGTGCTAGAGGGCAGCGCAATGAGCAGTTCTTC
d_call: NA; j_call: TRBJ2-7; v_call: TRBV19; clone_size: few; cdr3_aa: CASSNSGEQYF; cdr3_nt: TGTGCCAGTAGTAACTCGGGCGAGCAGTACTTC
d_call: TRBD1; j_call: TRBJ1-5; v_call: TRBV6-1; clone_size: few; cdr3_aa: CASTNRGPEQPQHF; cdr3_nt: TGTGCCAGCACAAACAGGGGCCCAGAACAGCCCCAGCATTTT
d_call: NA; j_call: TRBJ1-5; v_call: TRBV2; clone_size: NA; cdr3_aa: CASRGTESNQPQHF; cdr3_nt: TGTGCCAGCAGGGGCACTGAGAGCAATCAGCCCCAGCATTTT
d_call: NA; j_call: TRBJ2-1; v_call: TRBV4-2; clone_size: NA; cdr3_aa: CVSSQDREQGGEQFF; cdr3_nt: TGTGTCAGCAGCCAAGATAGGGAACAGGGAGGTGAGCAGTTCTTC
d_call: NA; j_call: TRBJ1-5; v_call: TRBV28; clone_size: many; cdr3_aa: CASSHLSSNQPQHF; cdr3_nt: TGTGCCAGCAGTCACCTCTCCAGCAATCAGCCCCAGCATTTT
d_call: NA; j_call: TRBJ1-6; v_call: TRBV4-2; clone_size: NA; cdr3_aa: CASSQDRKAPLHF; cdr3_nt: TGTGCCAGCAGCCAAGATCGGAAGGCACCCCTCCACTTT
d_call: TRBD2; j_call: TRBJ2-5; v_call: TRBV20-1; clone_size: few; cdr3_aa: CSANRGSPQTQYF; cdr3_nt: TGCAGTGCCAACCGCGGGAGCCCGCAGACCCAGTACTTC
d_call: NA; j_call: TRBJ1-2; v_call: TRBV7-2; clone_size: NA; cdr3_aa: CASTSLRDRLNYGYTF; cdr3_nt: TGTGCCAGCACTTCTCTCCGGGACCGCCTTAACTATGGCTACACCTTC
d_call: TRBD1; j_call: TRBJ2-2; v_call: TRBV5-1; clone_size: NA; cdr3_aa: CASSWLTGQGNTGELFF; cdr3_nt: TGCGCCAGCAGCTGGCTAACGGGACAGGGGAACACCGGGGAGCTGTTTTTT